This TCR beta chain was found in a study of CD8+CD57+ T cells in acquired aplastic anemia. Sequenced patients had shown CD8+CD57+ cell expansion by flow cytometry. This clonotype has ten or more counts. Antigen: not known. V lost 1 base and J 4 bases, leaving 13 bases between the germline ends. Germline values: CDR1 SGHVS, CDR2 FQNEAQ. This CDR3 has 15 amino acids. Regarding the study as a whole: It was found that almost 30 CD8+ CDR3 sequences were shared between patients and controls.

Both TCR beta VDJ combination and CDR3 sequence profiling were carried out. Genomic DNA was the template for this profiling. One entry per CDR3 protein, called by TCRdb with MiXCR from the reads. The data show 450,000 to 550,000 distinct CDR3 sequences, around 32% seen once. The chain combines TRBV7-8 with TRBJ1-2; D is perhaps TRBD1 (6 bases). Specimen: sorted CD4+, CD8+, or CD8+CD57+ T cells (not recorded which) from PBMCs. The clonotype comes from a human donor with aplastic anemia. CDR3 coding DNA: TGTGCCAGCAGCTTAGTTGGGGGCGTAGGCTATGGCTACACCTTC. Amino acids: CASSLVGGVGYGYTF.